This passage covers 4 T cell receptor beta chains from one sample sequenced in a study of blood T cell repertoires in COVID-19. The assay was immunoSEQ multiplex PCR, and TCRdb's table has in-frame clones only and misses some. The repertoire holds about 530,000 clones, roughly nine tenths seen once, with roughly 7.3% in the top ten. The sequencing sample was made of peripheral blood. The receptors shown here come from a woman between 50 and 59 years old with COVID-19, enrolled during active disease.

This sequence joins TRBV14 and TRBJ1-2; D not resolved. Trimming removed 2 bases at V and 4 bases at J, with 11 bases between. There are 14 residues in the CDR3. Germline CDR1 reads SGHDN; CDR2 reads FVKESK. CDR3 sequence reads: CASSQFRGSYGYTF. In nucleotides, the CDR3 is TGTGCCAGCAGCCAATTCCGGGGAAGCTATGGCTACACCTTC.

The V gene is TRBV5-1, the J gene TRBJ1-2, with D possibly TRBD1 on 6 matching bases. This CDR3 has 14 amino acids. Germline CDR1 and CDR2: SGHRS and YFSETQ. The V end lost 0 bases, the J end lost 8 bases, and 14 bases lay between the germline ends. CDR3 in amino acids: CASSLAQGTDGYTF. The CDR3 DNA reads TGCGCCAGCAGCTTGGCGCAGGGGACGGACGGCTACACCTTC.

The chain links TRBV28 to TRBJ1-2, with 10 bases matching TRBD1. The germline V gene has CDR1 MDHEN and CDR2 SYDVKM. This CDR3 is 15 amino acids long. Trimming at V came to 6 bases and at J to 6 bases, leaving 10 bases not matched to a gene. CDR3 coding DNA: TGTGCCAGCAGCCCCCCCCAGGACAGGGGGAATGGCTACACCTTC. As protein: CASSPPQDRGNGYTF.

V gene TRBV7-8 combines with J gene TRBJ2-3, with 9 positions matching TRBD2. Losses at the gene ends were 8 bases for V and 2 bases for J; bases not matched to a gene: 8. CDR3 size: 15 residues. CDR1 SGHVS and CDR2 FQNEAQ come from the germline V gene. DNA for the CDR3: TGTGCCAGCTATTGGGGCGGGGGGGCCACAGATACGCAGTATTTT. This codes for CASYWGGGATDTQYF.